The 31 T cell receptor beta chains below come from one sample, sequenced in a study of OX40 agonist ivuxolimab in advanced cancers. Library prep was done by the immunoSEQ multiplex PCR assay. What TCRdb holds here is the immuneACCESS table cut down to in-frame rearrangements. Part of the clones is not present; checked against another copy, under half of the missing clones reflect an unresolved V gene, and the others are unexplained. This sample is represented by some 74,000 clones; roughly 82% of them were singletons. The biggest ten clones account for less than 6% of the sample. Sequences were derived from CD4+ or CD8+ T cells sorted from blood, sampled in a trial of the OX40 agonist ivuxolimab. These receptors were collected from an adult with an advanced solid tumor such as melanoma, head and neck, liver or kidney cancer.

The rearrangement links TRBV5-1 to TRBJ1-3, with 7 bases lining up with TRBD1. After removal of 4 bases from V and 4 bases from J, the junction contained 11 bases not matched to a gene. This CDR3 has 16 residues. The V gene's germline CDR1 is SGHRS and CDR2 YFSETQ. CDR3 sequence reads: CASSPGTANLGNTIYF. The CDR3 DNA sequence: TGCGCCAGCAGCCCGGGGACAGCGAACCTCGGAAACACCATATATTTT.

This chain's CDR3 is CASSRQNAYEQYF. The CDR3 DNA follows: TGTGCCAGCAGTCGCCAGAACGCCTACGAGCAGTACTTC. The chain joins TRBV2 to TRBJ2-7; no definite D call. This CDR3 contains 13 residues. Germline CDR1 is SNHLY and CDR2 is FYNNEI. The ends were cut back, 5 bases at V and 2 bases at J, with 10 bases in the middle.

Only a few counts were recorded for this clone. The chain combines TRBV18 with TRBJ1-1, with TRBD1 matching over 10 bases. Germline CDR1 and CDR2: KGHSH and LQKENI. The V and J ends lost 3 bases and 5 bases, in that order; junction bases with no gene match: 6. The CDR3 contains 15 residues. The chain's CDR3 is CASSPGQGPFTEAFF. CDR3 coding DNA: TGTGCCAGCTCACCGGGACAGGGGCCTTTTACTGAAGCTTTCTTT.

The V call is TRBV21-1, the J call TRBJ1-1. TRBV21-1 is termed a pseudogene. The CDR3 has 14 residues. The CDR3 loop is CASSPYVGNTEAFF. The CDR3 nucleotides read TGTGCCAGCAGCCCTTATGTGGGGAACACTGAAGCTTTCTTT.

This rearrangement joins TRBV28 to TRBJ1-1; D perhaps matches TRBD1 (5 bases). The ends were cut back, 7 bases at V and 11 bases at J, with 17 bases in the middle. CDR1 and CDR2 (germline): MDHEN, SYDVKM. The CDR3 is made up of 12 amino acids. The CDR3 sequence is CASISDGTIAFF. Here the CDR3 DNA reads TGTGCCAGCATCTCGGACGGGACGATTGCTTTCTTT.

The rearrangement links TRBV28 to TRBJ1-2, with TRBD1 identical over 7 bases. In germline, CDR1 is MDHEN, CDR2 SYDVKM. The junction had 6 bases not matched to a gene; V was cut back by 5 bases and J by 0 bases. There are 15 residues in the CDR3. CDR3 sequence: CASSVTGFANYGYTF. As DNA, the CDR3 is TGTGCCAGCAGTGTGACAGGGTTCGCTAACTATGGCTACACCTTC.

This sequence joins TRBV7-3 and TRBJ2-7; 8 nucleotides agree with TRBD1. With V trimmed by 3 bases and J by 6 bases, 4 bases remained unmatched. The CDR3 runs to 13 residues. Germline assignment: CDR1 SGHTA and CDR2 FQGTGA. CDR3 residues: CASSLGQAGEQYF. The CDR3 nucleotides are TGTGCCAGCAGCTTGGGACAGGCGGGCGAGCAGTACTTC.

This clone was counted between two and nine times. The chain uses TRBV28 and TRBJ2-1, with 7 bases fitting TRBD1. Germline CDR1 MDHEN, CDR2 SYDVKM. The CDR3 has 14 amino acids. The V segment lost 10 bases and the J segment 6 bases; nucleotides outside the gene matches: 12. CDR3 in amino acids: CATISGTATNEQFF. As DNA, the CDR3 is TGTGCCACAATCTCCGGGACAGCCACCAATGAGCAGTTCTTC. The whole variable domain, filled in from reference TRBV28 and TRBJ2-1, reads DVKVTQSSRYLVKRTGEKVFLECVQDMDHENMFWYRQDPGLGLRLIYFSYDVKMKEKGDIPEGYSVSREKKERFSLILESASTNQTSMYLCATISGTATNEQFFGPGTRLTVL.

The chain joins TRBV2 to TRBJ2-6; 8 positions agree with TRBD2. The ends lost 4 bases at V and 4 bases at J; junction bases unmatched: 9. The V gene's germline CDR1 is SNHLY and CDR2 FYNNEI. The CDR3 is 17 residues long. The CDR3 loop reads CASSAPGLGAGANVLTF. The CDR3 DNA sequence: TGTGCCAGCAGTGCTCCGGGACTAGGAGCCGGGGCCAACGTCCTGACTTTC.

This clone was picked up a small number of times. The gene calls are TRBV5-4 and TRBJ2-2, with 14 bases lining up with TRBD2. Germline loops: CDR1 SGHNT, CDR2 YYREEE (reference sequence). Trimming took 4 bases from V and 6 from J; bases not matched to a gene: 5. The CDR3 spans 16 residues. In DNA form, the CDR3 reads TGTGCCAGCAGCGAAAGACTAGCGGGGGGGCCCGGGGAGCTGTTTTTT. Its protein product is CASSERLAGGPGELFF.

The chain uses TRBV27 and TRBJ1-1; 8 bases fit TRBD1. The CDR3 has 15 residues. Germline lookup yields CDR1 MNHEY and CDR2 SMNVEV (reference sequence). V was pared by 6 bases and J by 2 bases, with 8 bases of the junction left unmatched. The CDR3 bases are TGTGCCAGCAGAATACAGGGGGACTTAAACACTGAAGCTTTCTTT. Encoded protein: CASRIQGDLNTEAFF.

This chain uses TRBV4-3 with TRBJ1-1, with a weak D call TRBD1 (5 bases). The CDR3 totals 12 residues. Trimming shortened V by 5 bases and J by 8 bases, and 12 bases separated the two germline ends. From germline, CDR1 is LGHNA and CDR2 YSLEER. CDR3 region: CASSKGNREAFF. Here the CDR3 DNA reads TGCGCCAGCAGCAAAGGTAACAGGGAAGCTTTCTTT.

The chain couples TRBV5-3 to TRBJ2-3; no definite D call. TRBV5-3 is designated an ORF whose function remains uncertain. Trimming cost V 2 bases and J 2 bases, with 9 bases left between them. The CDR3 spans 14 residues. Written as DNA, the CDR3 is TGTGCCAGAAGCTTTCGCAGGTACACAGATACGCAGTATTTT. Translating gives CARSFRRYTDTQYF.

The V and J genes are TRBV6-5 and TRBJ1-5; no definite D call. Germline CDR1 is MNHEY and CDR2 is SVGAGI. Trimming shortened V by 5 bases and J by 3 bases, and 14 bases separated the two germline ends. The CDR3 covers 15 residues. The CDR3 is CASSPSVLLNQPQHF. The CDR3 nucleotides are TGTGCCAGCAGTCCCAGTGTCCTCCTCAATCAGCCCCAGCATTTT.

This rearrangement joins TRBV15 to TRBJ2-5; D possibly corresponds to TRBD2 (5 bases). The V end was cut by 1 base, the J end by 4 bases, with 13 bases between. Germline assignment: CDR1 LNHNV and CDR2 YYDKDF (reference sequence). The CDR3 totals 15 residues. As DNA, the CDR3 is TGTGCCACCAGCAGAGGTTCCGCGGGTAGAGAGACCCAGTACTTC. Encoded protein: CATSRGSAGRETQYF.

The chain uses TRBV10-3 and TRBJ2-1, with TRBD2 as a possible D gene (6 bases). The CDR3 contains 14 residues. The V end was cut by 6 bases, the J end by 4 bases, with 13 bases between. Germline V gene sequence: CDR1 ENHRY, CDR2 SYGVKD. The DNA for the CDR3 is TGTGCCATCAGGGCTATGGGACTTTACAATGAGCAGTTCTTC. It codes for CAIRAMGLYNEQFF.

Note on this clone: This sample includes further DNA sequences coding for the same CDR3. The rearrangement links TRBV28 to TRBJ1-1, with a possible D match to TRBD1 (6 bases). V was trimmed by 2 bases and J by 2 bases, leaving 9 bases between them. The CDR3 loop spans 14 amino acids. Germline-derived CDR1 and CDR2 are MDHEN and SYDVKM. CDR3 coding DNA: TGTGCCAGCAGTTTAAGCAGGGGCAACACTGAAGCTTTCTTT. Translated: CASSLSRGNTEAFF.

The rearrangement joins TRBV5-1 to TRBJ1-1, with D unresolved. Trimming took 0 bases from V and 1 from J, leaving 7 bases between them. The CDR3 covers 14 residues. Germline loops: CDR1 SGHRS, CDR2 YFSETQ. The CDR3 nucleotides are TGCGCCAGCAGCTTGGCATTCTCGAACACTGAAGCTTTCTTT. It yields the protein CASSLAFSNTEAFF.

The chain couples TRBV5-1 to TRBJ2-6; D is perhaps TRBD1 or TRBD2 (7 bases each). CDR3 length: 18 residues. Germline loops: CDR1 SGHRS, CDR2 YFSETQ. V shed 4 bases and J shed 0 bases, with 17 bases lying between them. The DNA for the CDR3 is TGCGCCAGCAGCCGATCAGGGGGGGCCCTCTCTGGGGCCAACGTCCTGACTTTC. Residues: CASSRSGGALSGANVLTF.

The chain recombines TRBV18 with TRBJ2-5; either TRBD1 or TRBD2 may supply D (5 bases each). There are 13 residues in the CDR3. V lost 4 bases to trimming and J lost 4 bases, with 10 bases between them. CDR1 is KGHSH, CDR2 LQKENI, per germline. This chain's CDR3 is CASSRGTGETQYF. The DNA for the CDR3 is TGTGCCAGCTCACGAGGGACCGGAGAGACCCAGTACTTC.

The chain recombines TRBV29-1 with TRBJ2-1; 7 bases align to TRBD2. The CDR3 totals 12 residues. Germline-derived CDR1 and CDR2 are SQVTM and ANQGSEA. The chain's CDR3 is CRGGESYNEQFF. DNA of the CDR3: TGCAGGGGGGGGGAGTCCTACAATGAGCAGTTCTTC.

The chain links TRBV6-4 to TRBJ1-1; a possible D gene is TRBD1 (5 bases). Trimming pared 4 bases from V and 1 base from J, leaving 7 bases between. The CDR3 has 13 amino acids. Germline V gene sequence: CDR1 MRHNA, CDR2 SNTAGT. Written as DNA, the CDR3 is TGTGCCAGCAGTGCGAGGGGGAACACTGAAGCTTTCTTT. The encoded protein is CASSARGNTEAFF.

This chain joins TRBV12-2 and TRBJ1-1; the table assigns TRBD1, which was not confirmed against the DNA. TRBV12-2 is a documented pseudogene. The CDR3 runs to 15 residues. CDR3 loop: CASRGPGHMNTEAFF. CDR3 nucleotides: TGTGCAAGTCGCGGACCGGGACACATGAACACTGAAGCTTTCTTT.

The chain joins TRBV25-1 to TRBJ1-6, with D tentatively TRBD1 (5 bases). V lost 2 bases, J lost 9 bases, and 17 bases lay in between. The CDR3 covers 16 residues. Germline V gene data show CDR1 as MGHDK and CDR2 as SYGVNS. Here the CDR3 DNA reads TGTGCCAGCAGTGAAGATAGCGCAGGGTTGGGTTCACCCCTCCACTTT. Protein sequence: CASSEDSAGLGSPLHF.

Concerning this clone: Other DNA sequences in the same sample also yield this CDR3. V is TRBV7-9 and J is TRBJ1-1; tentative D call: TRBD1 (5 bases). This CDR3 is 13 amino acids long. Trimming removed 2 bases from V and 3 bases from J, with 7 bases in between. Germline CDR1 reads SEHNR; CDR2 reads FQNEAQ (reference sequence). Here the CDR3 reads CASSLRGDTEAFF. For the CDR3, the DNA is TGTGCCAGCAGCTTACGAGGGGACACTGAAGCTTTCTTT. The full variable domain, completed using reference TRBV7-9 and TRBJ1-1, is DTGVSQNPRHKITKRGQNVTFRCDPISEHNRLYWYRQTLGQGPEFLTYFQNEAQLEKSRLLSDRFSAERPKGSFSTLEIQRTEQGDSAMYLCASSLRGDTEAFFGQGTRLTVV.

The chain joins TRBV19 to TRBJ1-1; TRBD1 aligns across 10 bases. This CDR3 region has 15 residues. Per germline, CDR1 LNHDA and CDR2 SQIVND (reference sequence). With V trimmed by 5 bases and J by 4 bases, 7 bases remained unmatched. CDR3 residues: CASSSPRTGGTEAFF. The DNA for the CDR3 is TGTGCCAGTAGTTCCCCCCGGACAGGGGGCACTGAAGCTTTCTTT.

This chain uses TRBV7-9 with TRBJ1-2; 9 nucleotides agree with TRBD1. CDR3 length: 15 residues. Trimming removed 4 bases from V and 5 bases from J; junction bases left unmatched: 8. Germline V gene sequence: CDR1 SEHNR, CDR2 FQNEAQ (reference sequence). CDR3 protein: CASSSTRQGEYGYTF. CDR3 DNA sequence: TGTGCCAGCAGCTCCACTAGACAGGGGGAATATGGCTACACCTTC.

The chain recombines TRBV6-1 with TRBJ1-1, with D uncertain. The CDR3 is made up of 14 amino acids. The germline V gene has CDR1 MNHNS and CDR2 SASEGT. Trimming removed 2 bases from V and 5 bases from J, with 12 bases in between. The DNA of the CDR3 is TGTGCCAGCAGTGAAAAGAGGTTGGGGACTGAAGCTTTCTTT. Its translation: CASSEKRLGTEAFF.

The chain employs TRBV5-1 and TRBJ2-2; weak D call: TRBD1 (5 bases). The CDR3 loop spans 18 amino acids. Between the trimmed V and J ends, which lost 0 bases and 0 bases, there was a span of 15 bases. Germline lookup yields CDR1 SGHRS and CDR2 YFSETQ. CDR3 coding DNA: TGCGCCAGCAGCTTGGGACAGCGAAAGTTCGCGAACACCGGGGAGCTGTTTTTT. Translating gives CASSLGQRKFANTGELFF.

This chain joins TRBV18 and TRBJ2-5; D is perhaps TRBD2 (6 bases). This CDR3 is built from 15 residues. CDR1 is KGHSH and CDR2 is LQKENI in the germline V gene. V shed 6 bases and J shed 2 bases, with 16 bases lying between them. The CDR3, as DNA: TGTGCCAGCTCGGTGAATTTAGCGGTACAAGAGACCCAGTACTTC. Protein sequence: CASSVNLAVQETQYF.

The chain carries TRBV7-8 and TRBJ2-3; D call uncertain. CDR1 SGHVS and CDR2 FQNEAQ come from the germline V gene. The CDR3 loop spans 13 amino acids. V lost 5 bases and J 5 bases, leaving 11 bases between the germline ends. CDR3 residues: CASSPASGDTQYF. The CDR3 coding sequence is TGTGCCAGCAGCCCCGCCTCCGGAGATACGCAGTATTTT.